This TCR beta chain was captured by sequencing in a study of T cell responses to AZD1222 COVID-19 vaccine. Study outcomes and limitations: Vaccine-associated CD4 TCRs ranged over spike, dominating at 160-218 and 743-854. Reports say nearly half of spike-specific TCRs go after unmutated variant regions.

V lost 4 bases and J 4 bases, leaving 13 bases between the germline ends. Germline V gene data show CDR1 as MDHEN and CDR2 as SYDVKM. This CDR3 is built from 14 residues. This clone came up a few times. No antigen is known for it. The data were produced by immunoSEQ multiplex PCR, yet TCRdb's version contains in-frame clones alone and is incomplete. The repertoire holds approximately 180,000 clones, about 88% seen once, with roughly a quarter in the top ten. The origin of this receptor is an adult who received the AZD1222 COVID-19 vaccine. J is TRBJ2-5 and V is TRBV28, with a weak D call TRBD1 (6 bases). Sequenced here: peripheral blood, sampled 28 days after the second AZD1222 dose. CDR3 region: CASSSLTGGETQYF. The CDR3 nucleotides are TGTGCCAGCAGTTCCCTGACAGGCGGAGAGACCCAGTACTTC.